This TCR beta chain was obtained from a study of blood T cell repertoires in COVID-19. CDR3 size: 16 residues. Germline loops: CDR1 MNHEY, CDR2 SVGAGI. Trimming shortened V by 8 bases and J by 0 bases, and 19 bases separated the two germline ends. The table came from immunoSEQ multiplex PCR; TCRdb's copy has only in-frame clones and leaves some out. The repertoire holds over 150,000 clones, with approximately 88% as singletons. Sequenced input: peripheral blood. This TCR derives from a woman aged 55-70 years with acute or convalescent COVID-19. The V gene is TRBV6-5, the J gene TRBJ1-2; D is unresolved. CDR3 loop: CASRSAGSEANYGYTF. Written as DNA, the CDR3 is TGTGCCAGCCGTTCCGCCGGCAGCGAAGCTAACTATGGCTACACCTTC.